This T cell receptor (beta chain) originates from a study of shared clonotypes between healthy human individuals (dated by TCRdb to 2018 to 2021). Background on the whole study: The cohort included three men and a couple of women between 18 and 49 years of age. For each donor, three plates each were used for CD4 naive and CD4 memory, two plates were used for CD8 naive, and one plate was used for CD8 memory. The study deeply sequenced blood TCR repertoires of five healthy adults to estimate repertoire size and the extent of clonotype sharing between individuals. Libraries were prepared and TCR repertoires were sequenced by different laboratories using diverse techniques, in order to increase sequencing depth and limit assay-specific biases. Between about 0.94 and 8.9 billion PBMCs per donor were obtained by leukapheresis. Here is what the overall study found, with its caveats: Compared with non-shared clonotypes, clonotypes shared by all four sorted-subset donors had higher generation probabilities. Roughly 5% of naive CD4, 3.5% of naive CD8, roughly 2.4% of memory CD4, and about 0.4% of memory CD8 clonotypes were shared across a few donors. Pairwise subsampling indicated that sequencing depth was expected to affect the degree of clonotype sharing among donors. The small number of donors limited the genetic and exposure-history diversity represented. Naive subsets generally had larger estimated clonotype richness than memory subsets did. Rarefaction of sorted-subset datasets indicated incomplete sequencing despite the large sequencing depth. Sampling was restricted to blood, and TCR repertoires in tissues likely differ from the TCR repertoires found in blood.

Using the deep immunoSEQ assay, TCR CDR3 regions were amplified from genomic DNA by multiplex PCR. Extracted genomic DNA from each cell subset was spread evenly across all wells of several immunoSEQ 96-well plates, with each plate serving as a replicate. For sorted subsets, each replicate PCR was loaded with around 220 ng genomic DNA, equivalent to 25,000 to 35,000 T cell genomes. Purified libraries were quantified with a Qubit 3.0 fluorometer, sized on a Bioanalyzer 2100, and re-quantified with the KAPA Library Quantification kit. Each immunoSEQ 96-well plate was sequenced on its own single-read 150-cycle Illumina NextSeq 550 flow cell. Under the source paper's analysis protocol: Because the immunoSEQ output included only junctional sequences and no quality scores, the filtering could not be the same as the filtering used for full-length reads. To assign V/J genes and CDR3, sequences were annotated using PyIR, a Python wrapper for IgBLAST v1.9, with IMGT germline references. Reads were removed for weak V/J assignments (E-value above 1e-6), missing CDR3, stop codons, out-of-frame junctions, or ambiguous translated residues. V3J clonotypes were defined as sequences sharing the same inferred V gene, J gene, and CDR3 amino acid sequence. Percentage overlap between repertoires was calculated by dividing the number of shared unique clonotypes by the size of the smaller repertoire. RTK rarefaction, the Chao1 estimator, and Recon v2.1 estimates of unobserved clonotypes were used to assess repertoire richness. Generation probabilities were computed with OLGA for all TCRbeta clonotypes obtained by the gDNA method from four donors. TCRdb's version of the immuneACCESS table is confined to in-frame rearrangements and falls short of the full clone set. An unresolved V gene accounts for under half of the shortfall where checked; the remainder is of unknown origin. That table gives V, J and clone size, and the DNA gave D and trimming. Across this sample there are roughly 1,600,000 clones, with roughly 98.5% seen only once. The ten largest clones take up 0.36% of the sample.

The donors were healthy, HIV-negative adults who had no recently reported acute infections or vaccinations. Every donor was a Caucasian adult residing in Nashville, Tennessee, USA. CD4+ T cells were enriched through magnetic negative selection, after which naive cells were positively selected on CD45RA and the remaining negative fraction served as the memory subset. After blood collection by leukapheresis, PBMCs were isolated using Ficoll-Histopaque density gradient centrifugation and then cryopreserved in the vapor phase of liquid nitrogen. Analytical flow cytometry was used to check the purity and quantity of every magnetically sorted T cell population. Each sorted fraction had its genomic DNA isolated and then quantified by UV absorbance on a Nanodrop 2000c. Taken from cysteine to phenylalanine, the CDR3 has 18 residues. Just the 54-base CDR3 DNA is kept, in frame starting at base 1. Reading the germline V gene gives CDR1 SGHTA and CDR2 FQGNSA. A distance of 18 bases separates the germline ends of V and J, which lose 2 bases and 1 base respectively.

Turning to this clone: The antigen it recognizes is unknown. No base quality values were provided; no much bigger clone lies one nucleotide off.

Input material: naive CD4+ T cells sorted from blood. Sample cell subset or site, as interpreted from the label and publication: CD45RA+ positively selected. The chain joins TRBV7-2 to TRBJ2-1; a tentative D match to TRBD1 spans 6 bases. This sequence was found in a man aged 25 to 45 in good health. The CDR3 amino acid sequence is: CASSLKVGGWASYNEQFF. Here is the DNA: TGTGCCAGCAGCTTAAAAGTTGGGGGCTGGGCTTCCTACAATGAGCAGTTCTTC.